This TCR beta chain was sequenced in a study of T cell responses to AZD1222 COVID-19 vaccine. Study results and limitations: Donors were chiefly white British, with a greater number of females, and clonal diversity was perhaps underestimated. Recipients of two AZD1222 doses showed rising Spike-specific TCR breadth and depth. Vaccine-associated CD4 TCRs ranged over spike, dominating at 160-218 and 743-854.

This clone was seen once. No antigen is known for it. Sequenced by immunoSEQ multiplex PCR; TCRdb stores in-frame clones only, minus some. The repertoire includes over 110,000 clones, roughly 92% of them detected once, and over 1.5% sits in the top ten. Germline CDR1 reads SNHLY; CDR2 reads FYNNEI. V was clipped by 4 bases and J by 4 bases; unmatched bases: 7. CDR3 length: 16 residues. This clonotype was obtained from an adult in good health. The chain recombines TRBV2 with TRBJ1-6, with TRBD1 identical over 7 bases. Sequencing was performed on peripheral blood, taken on day 0 of AZD1222 vaccination. DNA of the CDR3: TGTGCCAGCAGTGCTGACAGGGCCCGGTATAATTCACCCCTCCACTTT. It codes for CASSADRARYNSPLHF. The full variable domain, rest sourced from reference TRBV2 and TRBJ1-6, is EPEVTQTPSHQVTQMGQEVILRCVPISNHLYFYWYRQILGQKVEFLVSFYNNEISEKSEIFDDQFSVERPDGSNFTLKIRSTKLEDSAMYFCASSADRARYNSPLHFGNGTRLTVT.